Presented here are 25 T cell receptor beta chains from one specimen sequenced in a study of siplizumab effects on memory and regulatory T cells. TCRdb's copy holds only in-frame clones and misses some; the assay was immunoSEQ multiplex PCR. The data contain some 97,000 clones, around 90% of them singletons. The sample taken for sequencing was Tregs sorted from blood. All receptors come from a human donor in good health.

This chain links TRBV7-9 with TRBJ2-1; D gene uncertain. V lost 5 bases and J 0 bases, leaving 5 bases between the germline ends. Germline values: CDR1 SEHNR, CDR2 FQNEAQ (reference sequence). The CDR3 runs 13 residues. The CDR3 nucleotides read TGTGCCAGCAGCAGCGACTCCTACAATGAGCAGTTCTTC. It encodes CASSSDSYNEQFF.

The chain links TRBV19 to TRBJ2-5; possible D gene TRBD1, 5 bases. The V gene's germline CDR1 is LNHDA and CDR2 SQIVND (reference sequence). Trimming stripped 3 bases from V and 3 bases from J, with 14 bases between. The CDR3 length is 15 residues. CDR3 nucleotide sequence: TGTGCCAGTAGTATCACCCTAACAGGAAAAGAGACCCAGTACTTC. It encodes CASSITLTGKETQYF.

The chain has TRBV5-1 and TRBJ2-7, with D hard to call. The germline V and J ends were trimmed by 0 bases and 0 bases, with 13 bases remaining between them. CDR1 is SGHRS, CDR2 YFSETQ, per germline. The CDR3 consists of 16 residues. The CDR3 sequence is CASSLEVLKNSYEQYF. In nucleotides, the CDR3 is TGCGCCAGCAGCTTGGAGGTTCTGAAAAACTCCTACGAGCAGTACTTC.

This clone was observed at least ten times. The chain employs TRBV4-1 and TRBJ2-3; TRBD1 agrees at 9 bases. CDR3 length: 15 amino acids. V gave up 5 bases and J gave up 2 bases; unmatched junction bases: 5. The germline gives CDR1 MGHRA, CDR2 YSYEKL. CDR3 DNA sequence: TGCGCCAGCAGCTCACAGGGGGCGTACACAGATACGCAGTATTTT. Encoded protein: CASSSQGAYTDTQYF.

The rearrangement links TRBV19 to TRBJ1-5; 12 nucleotides align to TRBD1. V lost 6 bases, J lost 1 base, and 7 bases stayed unmatched. This CDR3 comprises 17 residues. Germline CDR1 and CDR2: LNHDA and SQIVND (reference sequence). CDR3 in amino acids: CASRKPGQGASNQPQHF. The CDR3 DNA reads as TGTGCCAGTAGAAAACCGGGACAGGGGGCGAGCAATCAGCCCCAGCATTTT.

This clone was observed a handful of times. The chain employs TRBV4-2 and TRBJ2-1; 9 bases agree with TRBD2. This CDR3 has 16 amino acids. The germline CDR1 and CDR2 sequences are LGHNA and YNFKEQ. J lost 1 base, V lost 2 bases, and 3 bases had no gene match. The CDR3 nucleotides are TGTGCCAGCAGCCAACTGCGGGAGGGTTCCTACAATGAGCAGTTCTTC. Translating it yields CASSQLREGSYNEQFF.

The gene calls are TRBV5-1 and TRBJ2-2; D possibly matches TRBD1 or TRBD2 (5 bases each). V lost 5 bases and J lost 4, with 18 bases in between. This CDR3 spans 16 amino acids. Germline assignment: CDR1 SGHRS and CDR2 YFSETQ. CDR3 sequence (DNA): TGCGCCAGCAGTCCTCTGTCTCGAGGGGCCACCGGGGAGCTGTTTTTT. This gives the protein CASSPLSRGATGELFF.

J is TRBJ1-2 and V is TRBV29-1; tentative D call: TRBD1 (6 bases). CDR1 is SQVTM, CDR2 ANQGSEA, per germline. This CDR3 has 18 amino acids. The V end was cut by 0 bases, the J end by 5 bases, with 25 bases between. DNA of the CDR3: TGCAGCGTTGAAGATCAGAGGTTCGGCAGGGGAGTTGGTTATGGCTACACCTTC. Amino acids: CSVEDQRFGRGVGYGYTF. The full variable domain, with the rest looked up from reference TRBV29-1 and TRBJ1-2, is SAVISQKPSRDICQRGTSLTIQCQVDSQVTMMFWYRQQPGQSLTLIATANQGSEATYESGFVIDKFPISRPNLTFSTLTVSNMSPEDSSIYLCSVEDQRFGRGVGYGYTFGSGTRLTVV.

For this clone: One end of the junction is discordant with germline, which a read error may explain. The rearrangement uses TRBV7-7 and TRBJ2-5; 7 bases are shared with TRBD2. Germline loops: CDR1 SSHAT, CDR2 FNYEAQ (reference sequence). The CDR3 covers 15 residues. This chain's CDR3 is CASSIGRGGKETQYF. The CDR3 DNA follows: TGTGCTAGCAGCATCGGACGGGGAGGGAAAGAGACCCAGTACTTC.

The chain has TRBV7-8 and TRBJ2-6, with D possibly TRBD2 on 6 matching bases. This CDR3 contains 17 residues. Germline CDR1 is SGHVS and CDR2 is FQNEAQ. The V gene lost 5 bases and the J gene lost 0 bases, with 14 bases spanning the gap. The CDR3 DNA sequence: TGTGCCAGCAGCGCGGGGACGCCGATCTCTGGGGCCAACGTCCTGACTTTC. Translating it yields CASSAGTPISGANVLTF.

The J gene is TRBJ1-5, the V gene TRBV19; D is unresolved. CDR3 length: 15 residues. Germline loops: CDR1 LNHDA, CDR2 SQIVND (reference sequence). V lost 5 bases to trimming and J lost 0 bases, with 11 bases between them. DNA for the CDR3: TGTGCCAGTAGTCTAAAATTTTATAGCAATCAGCCCCAGCATTTT. Its protein is CASSLKFYSNQPQHF.

V usage is TRBV9 and J usage is TRBJ2-3, with D tentatively TRBD1 (5 bases). This CDR3 comprises 16 residues. The V gene's germline CDR1 is SGDLS and CDR2 YYNGEE. Trimming removed 0 bases at V and 0 bases at J, with 11 bases between. CDR3 DNA: TGTGCCAGCAGCGTAGAAGGGGCGGCCAGCACAGATACGCAGTATTTT. Translation gives CASSVEGAASTDTQYF.

This clone was seen only once. V is TRBV15 and J is TRBJ1-1; no clear D gene. Germline CDR1 LNHNV, CDR2 YYDKDF (reference sequence). Trimming cost V 1 base and J 1 base, with 7 bases left between them. The CDR3 length is 14 residues. The CDR3 DNA follows: TGTGCCACCAGCAGAGCCTGGGGGAACACTGAAGCTTTCTTT. Its translation: CATSRAWGNTEAFF.

The chain employs TRBV2 and TRBJ2-4; D possibly corresponds to TRBD2 (5 bases). Trimming removed 6 bases from V and 9 bases from J, with 15 bases in between. This CDR3 contains 13 residues. Germline CDR1 is SNHLY and CDR2 is FYNNEI. The CDR3 DNA reads TGTGCCAGCAGCGGGGAGATGAAGGCCATTCAGTACTTC. Its translation: CASSGEMKAIQYF.

The CDR3 bases are TGTGCCAGCAGCTCCTTCCGGGACGGGTCCCTCTCTGAGCAGTTCTTC. This gives the protein CASSSFRDGSLSEQFF. V is TRBV5-4 and J is TRBJ2-1; the D call may be TRBD1 or TRBD2 (5 bases each). The CDR3 is 16 amino acids. The ends were cut back, 3 bases at V and 9 bases at J, with 22 bases in the middle. Germline lookup yields CDR1 SGHNT and CDR2 YYREEE (reference sequence).

The gene calls are TRBV14 and TRBJ2-7, with no clear D. Germline CDR1 SGHDN, CDR2 FVKESK. The CDR3 totals 15 residues. V was trimmed by 4 bases and J by 2 bases, leaving 15 bases between them. In DNA, the CDR3 is TGTGCCAGCAGCCCCCGGGCCTGGGGTCCCTACGAGCAGTACTTC. It is translated as CASSPRAWGPYEQYF.

This rearrangement joins TRBV7-9 to TRBJ1-2; 10 bases are shared with TRBD1. The CDR3 loop spans 15 amino acids. After removal of 4 bases from V and 3 bases from J, the junction contained 5 bases not matched to a gene. CDR1 is SEHNR and CDR2 is FQNEAQ in the germline V gene (reference sequence). CDR3 residues: CASSSSDRGYYGYTF. The CDR3 DNA is TGTGCCAGCAGCTCCTCGGACAGGGGGTACTATGGCTACACCTTC.

The chain couples TRBV5-6 to TRBJ2-5; D gene unclear. The germline V and J ends were trimmed by 0 bases and 5 bases, with 8 bases remaining between them. The CDR3 covers 13 residues. Looked up from germline, CDR1 is SGHDT and CDR2 is YYEEEE. CDR3 sequence reads: CASSLGFSETQYF. CDR3 DNA sequence: TGTGCCAGCAGCTTGGGGTTTTCGGAGACCCAGTACTTC.

The gene calls are TRBV6-6 and TRBJ2-5; TRBD1 agrees at 7 bases. Germline CDR1 MNHNY, CDR2 SVGAGI (reference sequence). The CDR3 has 12 residues. The V gene end was trimmed by 6 bases and the J gene end by 5 bases; junction bases not matched to a gene: 3. The CDR3 bases are TGTGCCAGCAGCGACAGGGCGGAGACCCAGTACTTC. Amino acid sequence: CASSDRAETQYF.

The J gene is TRBJ1-5, the V gene TRBV7-2; 8 positions match TRBD1. CDR1 and CDR2 from the germline V gene are SGHTA and FQGNSA. The V segment lost 5 bases and the J segment 4 bases; nucleotides outside the gene matches: 4. The CDR3 runs to 14 residues. In DNA form, the CDR3 reads TGTGCCAGCAGCAAGGACAGGGCGAATCAGCCCCAGCATTTT. Translation: CASSKDRANQPQHF.

V and J are TRBV4-1 and TRBJ2-1; 10 nucleotides agree with TRBD2. Germline assignment: CDR1 MGHRA and CDR2 YSYEKL. J was trimmed by 6 bases and V by 2 bases; bases with no gene match: 10. CDR3 length: 17 residues. The CDR3 region is CASSQHGLAEGVNEQFF. In DNA, the CDR3 is TGCGCCAGCAGCCAACATGGACTAGCGGAGGGCGTCAATGAGCAGTTCTTC.

This chain joins TRBV10-3 and TRBJ2-7; D possibly corresponds to TRBD2 (7 bases). The CDR3 is made up of 14 amino acids. V lost 2 bases and J lost 6, with 14 bases in between. Per the germline V gene, CDR1 is ENHRY and CDR2 is SYGVKD. The CDR3 protein is CAISEARGGSEQYF. The CDR3 DNA sequence: TGTGCCATCAGTGAGGCGAGGGGGGGGTCCGAGCAGTACTTC.

The gene calls are TRBV18 and TRBJ2-7; 8 positions agree with TRBD1. CDR1 is KGHSH, CDR2 LQKENI, per germline. The CDR3 totals 17 residues. Germline trimming cut 0 bases from V and 2 bases from J; bases unmatched to any gene: 9. This CDR3 reads CASSPPTGQGGPYEQYF. In DNA, the CDR3 is TGTGCCAGCTCACCACCCACAGGACAGGGTGGACCCTACGAGCAGTACTTC.

This clone came up once. The chain couples TRBV18 to TRBJ1-4; D call uncertain. Germline-derived CDR1 and CDR2 are KGHSH and LQKENI. CDR3 size: 13 residues. V was pared by 6 bases and J by 12 bases, with 17 bases between. Here the CDR3 reads CASSRTSRVELFF. CDR3 coding DNA: TGTGCCAGCTCCCGGACGTCTAGGGTGGAACTGTTTTTT.

The J gene is TRBJ1-5, the V gene TRBV19; no firm D call. The V gene's germline CDR1 is LNHDA and CDR2 SQIVND (reference sequence). V lost 7 bases and J lost 2, with 12 bases in between. The CDR3 covers 14 residues. CDR3 coding DNA: TGTGCCAGTAACCAGTGGTCGGGCAATCAGCCCCAGCATTTT. Its protein product is CASNQWSGNQPQHF. The variable domain in full, with the rest retrieved from reference TRBV19 and TRBJ1-5, is DGGITQSPKYLFRKEGQNVTLSCEQNLNHDAMYWYRQDPGQGLRLIYYSQIVNDFQKGDIAEGYSVSREKKESFPLTVTSAQKNPTAFYLCASNQWSGNQPQHFGDGTRLSIL.